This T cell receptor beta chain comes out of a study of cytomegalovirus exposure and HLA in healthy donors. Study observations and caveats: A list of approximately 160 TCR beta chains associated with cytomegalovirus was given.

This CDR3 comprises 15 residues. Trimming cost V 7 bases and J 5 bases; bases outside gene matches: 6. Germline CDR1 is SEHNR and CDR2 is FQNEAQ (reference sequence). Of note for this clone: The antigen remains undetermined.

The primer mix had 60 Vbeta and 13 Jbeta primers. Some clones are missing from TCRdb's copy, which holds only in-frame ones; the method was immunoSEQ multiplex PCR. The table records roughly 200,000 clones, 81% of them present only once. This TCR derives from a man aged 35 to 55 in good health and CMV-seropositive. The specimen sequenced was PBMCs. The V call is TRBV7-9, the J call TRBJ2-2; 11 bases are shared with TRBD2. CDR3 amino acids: CASTQLAGVTGELFF. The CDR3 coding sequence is TGTGCCAGCACCCAACTAGCGGGGGTGACCGGGGAGCTGTTTTTT.